This TCR beta chain originates from a study of shared clonotypes between healthy human individuals. Broader study findings: How much donors shared clonotypes was expected to be affected by sequencing depth.

The CDR3 is 16 amino acids. Trimming removed 0 bases from V and 1 base from J; junction bases left unmatched: 4. The germline gives CDR1 MGHRA, CDR2 YSYEKL. On this clone itself: Its antigen is as yet unknown.

Recent acute infections and vaccinations were absent in the healthy HIV-negative adult donors. In the CD4+ fraction, cells were divided into CD45RA+ naive and CD45RA-negative memory subsets. Assay: immunoSEQ multiplex PCR; the TCRdb copy retains only in-frame clones and omits some. The sample yields more than 850,000 clones, around 82% seen once. This rearrangement joins TRBV4-1 to TRBJ1-1, with 8 bases identical to TRBD1. Sequencing was performed on memory CD4+ T cells from PBMCs. As to subset: CD45RA-negative fraction. The clonotype was recovered from a man younger than 30 in good health. Some clones in this sample may be carry-over from other donors' samples. The CDR3 is CASSQDGQGSNTEAFF. The CDR3 coding sequence is TGCGCCAGCAGCCAAGATGGACAGGGCTCGAACACTGAAGCTTTCTTT.